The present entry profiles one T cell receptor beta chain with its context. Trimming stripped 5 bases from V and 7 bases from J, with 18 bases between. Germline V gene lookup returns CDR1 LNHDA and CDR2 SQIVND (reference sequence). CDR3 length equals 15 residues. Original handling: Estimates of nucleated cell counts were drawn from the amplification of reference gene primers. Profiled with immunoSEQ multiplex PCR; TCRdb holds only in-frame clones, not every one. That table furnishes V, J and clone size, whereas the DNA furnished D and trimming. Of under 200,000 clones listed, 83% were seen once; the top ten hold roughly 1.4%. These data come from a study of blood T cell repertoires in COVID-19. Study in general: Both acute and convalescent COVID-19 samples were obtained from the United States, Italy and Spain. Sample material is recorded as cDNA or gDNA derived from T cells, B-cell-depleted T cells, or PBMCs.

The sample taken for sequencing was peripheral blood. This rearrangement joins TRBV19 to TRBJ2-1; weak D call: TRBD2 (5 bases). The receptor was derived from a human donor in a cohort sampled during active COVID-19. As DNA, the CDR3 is TGTGCCAGTAGTCTCACTTCTATTTCGGGAAATGAGCAGTTCTTC. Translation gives CASSLTSISGNEQFF.